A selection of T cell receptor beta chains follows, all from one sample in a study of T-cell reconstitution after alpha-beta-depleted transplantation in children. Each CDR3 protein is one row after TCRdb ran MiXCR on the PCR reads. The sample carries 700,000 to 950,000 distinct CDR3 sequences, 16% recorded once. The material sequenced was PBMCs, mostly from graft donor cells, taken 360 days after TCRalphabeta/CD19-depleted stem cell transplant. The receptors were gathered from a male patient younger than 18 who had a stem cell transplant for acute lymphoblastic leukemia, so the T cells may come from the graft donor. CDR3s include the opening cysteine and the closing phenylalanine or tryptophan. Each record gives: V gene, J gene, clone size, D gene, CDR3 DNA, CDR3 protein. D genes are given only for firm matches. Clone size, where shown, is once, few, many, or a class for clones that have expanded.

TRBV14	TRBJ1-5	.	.	TGTGCCAGCAGCCATGGTAATTTAGAAAATGAGCCCCAGCATTTT	CASSHGNLENEPQHF
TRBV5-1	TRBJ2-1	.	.	TGCGCCAGCAGCTTGGCGGGGTCCGCCCGTTCCTACAATGAGCAGTTCTTC	CASSLAGSARSYNEQFF
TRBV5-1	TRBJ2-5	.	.	TGCGCCAGCAGCTTGGCGTTAACCGGGACCCAGTACTTC	CASSLALTGTQYF
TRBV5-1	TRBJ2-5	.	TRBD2	TGCGCCAGCAGCTTTAGCGGGAGAGTACAAGAGACCCAGTACTTC	CASSFSGRVQETQYF
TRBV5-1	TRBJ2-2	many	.	TGCGCCAGCAGCTTGGTGGAAACCGGGGAGCTGTTTTTT	CASSLVETGELFF
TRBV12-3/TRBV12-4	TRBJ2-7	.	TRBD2	TGTGCCAGCAGAGCCGGGACTAGCCGACACGAGCAGTACTTC	CASRAGTSRHEQYF
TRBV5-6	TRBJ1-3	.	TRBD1	TGTGCCAGCAGCCCCCGACAGGGTTCCATCTTCGGAAACACCATATATTTT	CASSPRQGSIFGNTIYF
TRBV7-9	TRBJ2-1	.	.	TGTGCCAGCAGCCGGGAACCATACAATGAGCAGTTCTTC	CASSREPYNEQFF
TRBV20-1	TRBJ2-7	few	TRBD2	TGCAGTGCCCCGGTCGGACTAGCGGGCAACGAGCAGTACTTC	CSAPVGLAGNEQYF
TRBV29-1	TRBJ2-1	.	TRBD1	TGCAGCGCCGGGACAGGGGACCCCAATGAGCAGTTCTTC	CSAGTGDPNEQFF
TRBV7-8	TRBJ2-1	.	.	TGTGCCAGCAGCTTAGAGTTCTTCCTAGCGTACAATGAGCAGTTCTTC	CASSLEFFLAYNEQFF
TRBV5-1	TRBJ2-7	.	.	TGCGCCAGCAGGTACCTCTACGAGCAGTACTTC	CASRYLYEQYF
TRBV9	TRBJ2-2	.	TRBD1	TGTGCCAGCAGCGTAGGACAGGGAATCGGGGAGCTGTTTTTT	CASSVGQGIGELFF
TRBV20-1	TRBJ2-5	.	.	TGCAGTGCTAGAGTTGGAGTGTCCGGGGAGACCCAGTACTTC	CSARVGVSGETQYF
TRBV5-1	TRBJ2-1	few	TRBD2	TGCGCCAGCAGCTTGAGACGGGAGGGCCAATCCTACAATGAGCAGTTCTTC	CASSLRREGQSYNEQFF
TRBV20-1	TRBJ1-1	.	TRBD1	TGCAGTGCAAGACTATCCGGGACAGGGGGCTTGGCCACTGAAGCTTTCTTT	CSARLSGTGGLATEAFF
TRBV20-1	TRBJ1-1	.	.	TGCAGTGCTAGGGAGGCGACAGGCACCTTCGGCACTGAAGCTTTCTTT	CSAREATGTFGTEAFF
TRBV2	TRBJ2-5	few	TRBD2	TGTGCCAGCAAGGCTAGCGGACAAGAGACCCAGTACTTC	CASKASGQETQYF
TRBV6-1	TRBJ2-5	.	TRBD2	TGTGCCAGCAGTCATGGGACTAGCGGGAGAAGGGAGACCCAGTACTTC	CASSHGTSGRRETQYF
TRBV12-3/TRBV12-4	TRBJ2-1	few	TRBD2	TGTGCCAGCAGTGTCCGCCGGGACTATGGGTACAATGAGCAGTTCTTC	CASSVRRDYGYNEQFF
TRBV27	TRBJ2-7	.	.	TGTGCCAGCAGTTTGGGTCTTGTCGGGATACAGTACTTC	CASSLGLVGIQYF
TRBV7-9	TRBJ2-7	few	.	TGTGCCAGCAGCCCAACGATGGCGGGCGAGCAGTACTTC	CASSPTMAGEQYF
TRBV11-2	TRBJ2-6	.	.	TGTGCCAGCAGCGAGCTTAAGGGCTCTGGGGCCAACGTCCTGACTTTC	CASSELKGSGANVLTF
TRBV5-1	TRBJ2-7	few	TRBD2	TGCGCCAGCAGCGTTCTAGCGGGAGTCACTGGCGAGCAGTACTTC	CASSVLAGVTGEQYF